One and the same sample provided the 21 T cell receptor beta chains below, sequenced in a study of T cell clonality in common variable immunodeficiency. Repertoires were generated with immunoSEQ multiplex PCR, while TCRdb's copy carries only in-frame clones and drops some. Singletons are absent from the sample, which has about 37,000 clones. The sequenced material came from peripheral blood mononuclear cells. These receptors came from a person aged 18 to 70 in good health.

Concerning this clone itself: The CDR3 end falls 3 residues outside the read, so it is completed with the germline J gene. This chain uses TRBV18 with TRBJ1-6; TRBD1 matches 7 bases. This CDR3 is 16 amino acids long. Germline CDR1 KGHSH, CDR2 LQKENI. V lost 4 bases, J lost 6 bases, and 9 bases stayed unmatched. CDR3 protein: CASSRDSQIPNSPLHF. Incomplete CDR3 DNA: TGTGCCAGCTCACGGGACAGCCAAATCCCTAATTCACCC.

This clone came up many times. The read gets to within 3 residues of the CDR3 end, and the germline J gene fills in the rest. The J gene is TRBJ2-1, the V gene TRBV30; 9 bases agree with TRBD1. The V segment lost 0 bases and the J segment 4 bases; nucleotides outside the gene matches: 10. Germline CDR1 GTSNPN, CDR2 SVGIG (reference sequence). The CDR3 extends over 17 amino acids. CDR3 DNA (partial): TGTGCCTGGAGTGTAACGCCACAGGGGGCTCGTTACAATGAG. Protein: CAWSVTPQGARYNE. The whole CDR3 protein is CAWSVTPQGARYNEQFF.

Ten or more counts support this clone. Coverage ceases 3 residues before the CDR3 finishes, and the germline J gene fills in the end. This chain joins TRBV18 and TRBJ1-6; 7 bases agree with TRBD1. V lost 4 bases and J lost 6; bases outside the gene matches: 3. CDR3 length: 14 residues. Germline CDR1 and CDR2: KGHSH and LQKENI. CDR3 amino acids: CASSQDRANSPLHF. The covered CDR3 bases are TGTGCCAGCTCACAAGACAGGGCTAATTCACCC.

This clone has ten or more counts. The read terminates 3 residues before the CDR3 end, so the remaining end is supplied by the germline J gene. The rearrangement joins TRBV7-9 to TRBJ1-2; 7 nucleotides match TRBD1. From germline, CDR1 is SEHNR and CDR2 FQNEAQ (reference sequence). CDR3 length: 14 residues. The DNA read from the CDR3 is TGTGCCAGCAGCTTAGGCGAGGGGGCAAGGGGC. It encodes CASSLGEGARG. In full, the CDR3 reads CASSLGEGARGYTF.

This clone was detected many times. Read data end 3 residues before the CDR3 end; the end is taken from the germline J gene. The chain links TRBV7-9 to TRBJ1-4, with 8 nucleotides matching TRBD1. The germline CDR1 and CDR2 sequences are SEHNR and FQNEAQ (reference sequence). Losses at the gene ends were 5 bases for V and 8 bases for J; bases not matched to a gene: 10. This CDR3 spans 15 amino acids. The sequenced CDR3 bases are TGTGCCAGCAGCATCTGGACAGGGTCTGAAGAAAAA. It yields the protein CASSIWTGSEEK. The entire CDR3 protein reads CASSIWTGSEEKLFF.

This clone has at least ten counts. Sequencing ends 3 residues short of the CDR3 end; the germline J gene provides the rest. V is TRBV30 and J is TRBJ1-5, with D uncertain. The CDR3 length is 13 residues. Trimming took 2 bases from V and 0 from J, leaving 5 bases between them. The germline V gene encodes CDR1 GTSNPN and CDR2 SVGIG (reference sequence). Incomplete CDR3 DNA: TGTGCCTGGAGTTATAGTAGCAATCAGCCC. This translates into CAWSYSSNQP. The CDR3 reads in full as CAWSYSSNQPQHF.

This clone was seen repeatedly, ten times or more. The read is 3 residues too short to cover the CDR3 end, so that end is filled in from the germline J gene. The chain uses TRBV5-4 and TRBJ2-1; 7 bases are a match to TRBD2. V was pared by 6 bases and J by 7 bases, with 16 bases of the junction left unmatched. The length of the CDR3 is 16 residues. Germline assignment: CDR1 SGHNT and CDR2 YYREEE (reference sequence). The sequenced CDR3 bases are TGTGCCAGCACCACCCAGCAGCGGGGCGGGTGGAATGAG. Residues: CASTTQQRGGWNE. The full CDR3 protein reads CASTTQQRGGWNEQFF.

At least ten counts were recorded for this clone. Read sequence stops 3 residues before the CDR3 end, and the germline J gene provides the missing end. J is TRBJ2-2 and V is TRBV20-1, with TRBD2 identical over 12 bases. The J segment lost 4 bases and the V segment lost 0 bases, leaving 6 bases of the junction unmatched. Germline V gene lookup returns CDR1 DFQATT and CDR2 SNEGSKA (reference sequence). This CDR3 spans 17 amino acids. This CDR3 reads CSARESSGRGVTGELFF. The sequenced part of the CDR3 DNA is TGCAGTGCTAGAGAATCTAGCGGGAGGGGGGTCACCGGGGAG.

This clone was seen at least ten times. The DNA ends 3 residues before the CDR3 does, and the rest of the CDR3 is filled in from the germline J gene. The rearrangement uses TRBV11-2 and TRBJ1-6; D is undetermined. CDR3 length: 15 amino acids. Deletions cut 0 bases from V and 7 bases from J, with 10 bases between. From germline, CDR1 is SGHAT and CDR2 FQNNGV. The CDR3 is CASSLDQAKNSPLHF. The covered CDR3 bases are TGTGCCAGCAGCTTAGATCAGGCGAAGAATTCACCC.

This clone came up many times. The DNA ends 3 residues before the CDR3 does, and the rest of the CDR3 is filled in from the germline J gene. The V call is TRBV18, the J call TRBJ1-5; D is perhaps TRBD1 (6 bases). Trimming shortened V by 0 bases and J by 4 bases, and 13 bases separated the two germline ends. Per the germline V gene, CDR1 is KGHSH and CDR2 is LQKENI. CDR3 length: 16 residues. Incomplete CDR3 DNA: TGTGCCAGCTCACCACCGGACAGCGGGGGGAATCAGCCC. Translated, it gives CASSPPDSGGNQP. From start to end, the CDR3 is CASSPPDSGGNQPQHF.

This clone was seen at least ten times. The sequenced fragment ends 3 residues before the CDR3 boundary, so the rest is inferred from the germline J gene. The rearrangement uses TRBV2 and TRBJ1-2; D gene unclear. This CDR3 spans 13 amino acids. Germline CDR1 is SNHLY and CDR2 is FYNNEI. The sequenced part of the CDR3 DNA is TGTGCCAGCAGTTCCTCAGAATTCGTGGTC. Residues: CASSSSEFVV. The entire CDR3 protein is CASSSSEFVVYTF.

This clone was seen at least ten times. The CDR3 end lies 3 residues beyond the end of the read and is filled in from the germline J gene. The chain links TRBV7-9 to TRBJ2-6; D remains ambiguous. The CDR3 totals 13 residues. Trimming took 5 bases from V and 2 from J, leaving 4 bases between them. In germline, CDR1 is SEHNR, CDR2 FQNEAQ (reference sequence). Incomplete CDR3 DNA: TGTGCCAGCAGCCCTACTGGGGCCAACGTC. Translation gives CASSPTGANV. The entire CDR3 is CASSPTGANVLTF.

This clone was recorded many times. The read terminates 3 residues ahead of where the CDR3 ends, so the germline J gene completes it. The rearrangement links TRBV7-8 to TRBJ2-1, with 8 bases that match TRBD2. Trimming cost V 3 bases and J 7 bases; bases outside gene matches: 8. CDR3 length: 15 residues. Looked up from germline, CDR1 is SGHVS and CDR2 is FQNEAQ. CDR3 DNA (partial): TGTGCCAGCAGCTTCAGTCAGGCTAGCGGGAATGAG. This codes for CASSFSQASGNE. The full CDR3 protein is CASSFSQASGNEQFF.

This clone was picked up many times. The read halts 3 residues ahead of the CDR3 end, with the missing end drawn from the germline J gene. The chain links TRBV7-2 to TRBJ1-1, with D perhaps matching TRBD1 (5 bases). V lost 2 bases and J lost 5, with 12 bases in between. The CDR3 extends over 14 amino acids. The germline V gene encodes CDR1 SGHTA and CDR2 FQGNSA. CDR3 DNA (partial): TGTGCCAGCAGCTTATGGACCGGGGGGACTGAA. This encodes CASSLWTGGTE. The entire CDR3 reads CASSLWTGGTEAFF.

This clone has a count of ten or more. The read terminates 3 residues ahead of where the CDR3 ends, so the germline J gene completes it. J is TRBJ1-1 and V is TRBV7-9, with D hard to call. The CDR3 is 14 amino acids. Germline V lookup: CDR1 SEHNR, CDR2 FQNEAQ (reference sequence). With 1 base removed from V and 5 bases from J, the gap between germline ends came to 11 bases. The sequenced part of the CDR3 DNA is TGTGCCAGCAGCTTAGTTATGTTAGGGACTGAA. Translation: CASSLVMLGTE. The full CDR3 sequence reads CASSLVMLGTEAFF.

This clone was recorded at least ten times. The read falls 3 residues short of the CDR3 end, and the missing part is taken from the germline J gene. The chain is built from TRBV20-1 and TRBJ2-1, with TRBD2 matching 8 bases. With 6 bases clipped from V and 1 base from J, the junction kept 14 bases outside the gene matches. Per the germline V gene, CDR1 is DFQATT and CDR2 is SNEGSKA (reference sequence). The CDR3 is 17 residues long. This chain's CDR3 is CSAGGSGIRSSYNEQFF. CDR3 DNA (partial): TGCAGTGCGGGAGGTAGCGGGATAAGATCGTCCTACAATGAG.

This clone has a count of ten or more. The CDR3 end is not reached by the read, which stops 3 residues before it; the germline J gene fills it in. The chain is built from TRBV20-1 and TRBJ2-7, with 11 bases identical to TRBD2. Germline V lookup: CDR1 DFQATT, CDR2 SNEGSKA (reference sequence). The junction had 5 bases not matched to a gene; V was cut back by 6 bases and J by 1 base. The CDR3 is made up of 14 amino acids. CDR3 DNA (partial): TGCAGTGCCTATGGGACTAGCGGTTCCTACGAG. This encodes CSAYGTSGSYE. The full CDR3 protein is CSAYGTSGSYEQYF.

A note on this clone: The read ends 3 residues before the CDR3 terminus; that terminus is restored from the germline J gene. This rearrangement joins TRBV7-9 to TRBJ2-2; D gene uncertain. The CDR3 is 13 amino acids. CDR1 and CDR2 (germline): SEHNR, FQNEAQ (reference sequence). Trimming took off 5 bases at V and 3 bases at J, with 7 bases between the two ends. Incomplete CDR3 DNA: TGTGCCAGCAGCCGGCGGTACACCGGGGAG. Its protein is CASSRRYTGE. The full CDR3 sequence reads CASSRRYTGELFF.

Details on this clone: The read gets to within 3 residues of the CDR3 end, and the germline J gene fills in the rest. The genes are TRBV10-2 and TRBJ2-7; 9 bases match TRBD2. CDR1 WSHSY and CDR2 SAAADI come from the germline V gene. This CDR3 spans 14 amino acids. Trimming took 10 bases from V and 4 from J; bases not matched to a gene: 11. The CDR3 here is CATSHGLAGYEQYF. The part of the CDR3 DNA that was read is TGCGCCACATCACACGGGCTAGCGGGATACGAG.

The sample holds many counts of this clone. The read finishes 3 residues shy of the CDR3 end, and the germline J gene is used to complete it. The rearrangement links TRBV7-9 to TRBJ2-7, with 7 bases lining up with TRBD1. The germline gives CDR1 SEHNR, CDR2 FQNEAQ (reference sequence). V trimming: 4 bases; J trimming: 2 bases; junction bases outside the gene matches: 5. The length of the CDR3 is 14 residues. CDR3 bases read: TGTGCCAGCAGCTGGCCGGGACAGCCCTACGAG. This codes for CASSWPGQPYE. The whole CDR3 protein is CASSWPGQPYEQYF.

This clone has a count of ten or more. The CDR3 end falls 3 residues outside the read, so it is completed with the germline J gene. J is TRBJ1-5 and V is TRBV7-9, with 7 bases identical to TRBD1. Germline V gene lookup returns CDR1 SEHNR and CDR2 FQNEAQ (reference sequence). V shed 1 base and J 7 bases; nucleotides not matched to a gene: 4. The CDR3 spans 14 residues. Partial CDR3 DNA: TGTGCCAGCAGCTTAGGGGACAGTGTCCAGCCC. Protein product: CASSLGDSVQP. The CDR3 reads in full as CASSLGDSVQPQHF.